This T cell receptor (beta chain) came from a study of OX40 agonist ivuxolimab in advanced cancers. This table comes from immunoSEQ multiplex PCR, and its TCRdb copy is limited to in-frame clones, with some not included. Of tens of thousands of clones in the sample, approximately 86% are singletons; the top ten hold 18%. Germline values: CDR1 SEHNR, CDR2 FQNEAQ (reference sequence). Between the trimmed V and J ends, which lost 5 bases and 4 bases, there was a span of 14 bases. The CDR3 loop spans 14 amino acids. This TCR came from an adult with an advanced solid tumor such as melanoma, head and neck, liver or kidney cancer. This sequence joins TRBV7-9 and TRBJ2-5, with D possibly matching TRBD2 (7 bases). Sequenced here: CD4+ or CD8+ T cells sorted from blood, sampled in a trial of the OX40 agonist ivuxolimab. The CDR3 loop is CASSLRGARETQYF. DNA of the CDR3: TGTGCCAGCAGCCTCCGGGGGGCGCGAGAGACCCAGTACTTC.